The text below deals with one T cell receptor beta chain. What it binds is unknown. It may be a read error: a sequence one base away is much more abundant. Amplification of TCR alpha and beta CDR3 regions from RNA used iRepertoire nested multiplex PCR. Input was about 85-450 ng of tissue mRNA or PBMC total RNA. TCRdb used MiXCR to reprocess the multiplex PCR reads, holding one entry per CDR3 protein. The sample yields tens of thousands of distinct CDR3 sequences, 20% to 25% seen once. This sample was included in a study of glioma-infiltrating T cells. Study-wide results and limits: Gliomas, especially low-grade, showed above-expected tissue-blood divergence; non-neoplastic patients showed below. Tissue and blood shared very few CDR3 sequences.

The origin of this receptor is a human donor with low-grade glioma or glioblastoma, undergoing nonglioma brain surgery, or in good health (not recorded which). Sequenced input: glioma tissue, nonneoplastic brain tissue, or PBMCs (not recorded which).

CDR3 sequence reads: CAGSYLREPAYEQYF. In nucleotides, the CDR3 is TGTGCCGGCAGTTACCTCCGGGAGCCTGCCTACGAGCAGTACTTC. The chain carries TRBV27 and TRBJ2-7; weak D call: TRBD2 (6 bases). The germline V gene encodes CDR1 MNHEY and CDR2 SMNVEV (reference sequence). The CDR3 is 15 amino acids.